Presented here are 18 T cell receptor beta chains from one specimen sequenced in a study of response to subunit inactivated influenza vaccine. From the RT-PCR reads, TCRdb called clonotypes with MiXCR, one entry per CDR3 protein. The sample gives approximately 230,000 distinct CDR3 sequences, 12% of which show up once; more than 7% is in the top ten. Sequences were derived from non-naive T cells sorted from PBMCs, sampled 14 days before vaccination. Receptors originate from a man aged 50 to 60 who received an inactivated influenza vaccine.

This clonotype has a handful of counts. The gene calls are TRBV19 and TRBJ2-5; no definite D call. The length of the CDR3 is 11 residues. The germline gives CDR1 LNHDA, CDR2 SQIVND (reference sequence). V lost 10 bases and J lost 4, with 10 bases in between. CDR3 in amino acids: CATLLGETQYF. The CDR3 coding sequence is TGTGCCACCCTCCTTGGAGAGACCCAGTACTTC.

The chain couples TRBV20-1 to TRBJ2-1; the D is unclear. Trimming removed 0 bases from V and 0 bases from J, with 9 bases in between. This CDR3 spans 15 amino acids. Germline V gene lookup returns CDR1 DFQATT and CDR2 SNEGSKA (reference sequence). Here the CDR3 reads CSAREGSNSYNEQFF. The CDR3, as DNA: TGCAGTGCTAGAGAGGGATCCAACTCCTACAATGAGCAGTTCTTC.

This clonotype was counted many times. V gene TRBV7-2 combines with J gene TRBJ2-1, with a tentative D call TRBD2 (6 bases). The CDR3 length is 15 residues. Germline V gives CDR1 SGHTA, CDR2 FQGNSA. The ends were cut back, 4 bases at V and 3 bases at J, with 13 bases in the middle. CDR3 sequence (DNA): TGTGCCAGCAGCTCCCCCCCGGGGGTCTACAATGAGCAGTTCTTC. As protein: CASSSPPGVYNEQFF.

This clonotype was counted between two and nine times. This chain uses TRBV6-1 with TRBJ2-6, with 11 positions matching TRBD1. Losses at the gene ends were 4 bases for V and 0 bases for J; bases not matched to a gene: 11. The CDR3 covers 20 residues. CDR1 MNHNS and CDR2 SASEGT come from the germline V gene. CDR3 DNA sequence: TGTGCCAGCAGTGCACGAACCCCAGGGACAGGGGGCTCTGGGGCCAACGTCCTGACTTTC. It is translated as CASSARTPGTGGSGANVLTF.

V usage is TRBV7-2 and J usage is TRBJ2-4, with D perhaps matching TRBD1 (6 bases). V was trimmed by 2 bases and J by 4 bases, leaving 9 bases between them. CDR1 SGHTA and CDR2 FQGNSA come from the germline V gene. CDR3 length: 14 amino acids. The CDR3 is CASSLRTEKNIQYF. The DNA for the CDR3 is TGTGCCAGCAGCTTACGGACAGAAAAAAACATTCAGTACTTC.

The chain recombines TRBV10-3 with TRBJ1-2, with 11 bases that match TRBD1. CDR3 length: 15 residues. J gave up 1 base and V 7 bases, and 5 bases lay outside the gene matches. Looked up from germline, CDR1 is ENHRY and CDR2 is SYGVKD. CDR3 bases: TGTGCCATCACAAGGGGGACAGGGGGTAACTATGGCTACACCTTC. It specifies CAITRGTGGNYGYTF.

This clonotype came up a few times. V gene TRBV27 combines with J gene TRBJ2-1; 7 bases line up with TRBD2. This CDR3 contains 16 residues. V lost 7 bases, J lost 0 bases, and 9 bases stayed unmatched. CDR1 MNHEY and CDR2 SMNVEV come from the germline V gene (reference sequence). CDR3: CASTVYGGSSYNEQFF. DNA of the CDR3: TGTGCCAGCACCGTTTACGGCGGGAGCTCCTACAATGAGCAGTTCTTC.

In its sample, this clonotype was seen a few times. The rearrangement links TRBV7-2 to TRBJ1-4, with a tentative D call TRBD1 (6 bases). V shed 5 bases and J shed 4 bases, with 14 bases lying between them. CDR3 size: 15 residues. CDR1 is SGHTA, CDR2 FQGNSA, per germline. The CDR3 is CASSPRTADNEKLFF. In DNA form, the CDR3 reads TGTGCCAGCAGCCCGCGGACAGCCGATAATGAAAAACTGTTTTTT.

The J gene is TRBJ1-2, the V gene TRBV28; TRBD1 is a possible D gene (5 bases). The length of the CDR3 is 12 residues. Germline CDR1 is MDHEN and CDR2 is SYDVKM. V gave up 5 bases and J gave up 4 bases, with 8 bases separating them. CDR3 protein: CASSTTAYGYTF. The CDR3 DNA sequence: TGTGCCAGCAGTACGACAGCCTATGGCTACACCTTC.

This clonotype was observed a few times. The chain couples TRBV4-3 to TRBJ1-2; 8 bases agree with TRBD1. With V trimmed by 1 base and J by 4 bases, 5 bases remained unmatched. The germline V gene encodes CDR1 LGHNA and CDR2 YSLEER. The CDR3 has 15 residues. The CDR3: CASSQATGAGYGYTF. CDR3 bases: TGCGCCAGCAGCCAAGCGACAGGGGCGGGCTATGGCTACACCTTC.

This rearrangement joins TRBV7-2 to TRBJ1-2; D is perhaps TRBD1 (6 bases). CDR3 size: 15 residues. Germline CDR1 is SGHTA and CDR2 is FQGNSA. Between the trimmed V and J ends, which lost 3 bases and 2 bases, there was a span of 13 bases. CDR3 residues: CASSFHRDQNYGYTF. As DNA, the CDR3 is TGTGCCAGCAGCTTTCACAGGGATCAAAACTATGGCTACACCTTC.

This clonotype was observed at least ten times. CDR3 region: CASSLAGSDTQYF. CDR3 nucleotide sequence: TGTGCCAGCAGCTTAGCAGGGTCAGATACGCAGTATTTT. The chain joins TRBV7-9 to TRBJ2-3; D is uncertain. The CDR3 is made up of 13 amino acids. V lost 0 bases and J lost 4, with 5 bases in between. The V gene's germline CDR1 is SEHNR and CDR2 FQNEAQ (reference sequence).

At least ten counts were recorded for this clonotype. The chain is built from TRBV30 and TRBJ2-4, with D possibly called TRBD1 or TRBD2 (5 bases each). With 8 bases removed from V and 3 bases from J, the gap between germline ends came to 17 bases. Per germline, CDR1 GTSNPN and CDR2 SVGIG (reference sequence). The CDR3 runs to 14 residues. The CDR3 region is CAVDPRGDKNIQYF. CDR3 nucleotides: TGTGCCGTGGACCCGCGAGGGGACAAAAACATTCAGTACTTC.

In nucleotides, the CDR3 is TGTGCCAGCAGGATACAGGGGGCGGGCACTGAAGCTTTCTTT. It specifies CASRIQGAGTEAFF. This rearrangement joins TRBV6-1 to TRBJ1-1, with 9 nucleotides matching TRBD1. The V segment lost 6 bases and the J segment 4 bases; nucleotides outside the gene matches: 6. The CDR3 totals 14 residues. From germline, CDR1 is MNHNS and CDR2 SASEGT.

The rearrangement links TRBV12-3 or TRBV12-4 to TRBJ2-2; the D is unclear. V was trimmed by 1 base and J by 7 bases, leaving 4 bases between them. CDR3 length equals 12 residues. The CDR3 DNA sequence: TGTGCCAGCAGTTTAGGGGTCGGGGAGCTGTTTTTT. Its protein product is CASSLGVGELFF.

Notes on this clonotype: This may come from a read error, since a much larger clone is one base off. V and J are TRBV11-2 and TRBJ2-5, with D perhaps TRBD1 (6 bases). With 0 bases removed from V and 5 bases from J, the gap between germline ends came to 7 bases. Germline V gives CDR1 SGHAT, CDR2 FQNNGV. The CDR3 runs 13 residues. The CDR3 DNA follows: TGTGCCAGCAGCTTAGATCAGGGGGAGACCCAGTACTTC. Its protein product is CASSLDQGETQYF.

The chain couples TRBV2 to TRBJ2-2; 7 bases line up with TRBD1. Germline V gene sequence: CDR1 SNHLY, CDR2 FYNNEI. This CDR3 is 13 amino acids long. V shed 6 bases and J 9 bases; nucleotides not matched to a gene: 7. The CDR3: CASSQNRGWELFF. For the CDR3, the DNA is TGTGCCAGCAGCCAAAACAGGGGTTGGGAGCTGTTTTTT.

The CDR3 DNA reads TGCGCCAGCAGCTTAGGGACAGGGGCTTCGAGGGAAAAACTGTTTTTT. Its protein product is CASSLGTGASREKLFF. The V gene is TRBV5-1, the J gene TRBJ1-4, with 10 bases fitting TRBD1. This CDR3 has 16 residues. Trimming took 2 bases from V and 8 from J; bases not matched to a gene: 9. Germline loops: CDR1 SGHRS, CDR2 YFSETQ.